Shown below are 25 T cell receptor beta chains from a single sample sequenced in a study of blood T cell repertoires in COVID-19. The repertoire was sequenced with immunoSEQ multiplex PCR; TCRdb's copy has only in-frame clones and lacks some. The sample holds roughly 80,000 clones; roughly nine tenths are singletons and the top ten take around a sixth. The sample taken for sequencing was peripheral blood. The receptors shown here come from a man older than 75 in a cohort sampled during active COVID-19.

The V call is TRBV12-3 or TRBV12-4, the J call TRBJ2-1; D remains ambiguous. The V end lost 5 bases, the J end lost 11 bases, and 10 bases lay between the germline ends. The CDR3 spans 11 residues. DNA for the CDR3: TGTGCCAGCAGTAACGAACAGAAGCAGTTCTTC. This sequence encodes CASSNEQKQFF.

The chain has TRBV19 and TRBJ2-4, with TRBD1 identical over 9 bases. CDR3 length: 15 residues. Looked up from germline, CDR1 is LNHDA and CDR2 is SQIVND (reference sequence). The ends lost 4 bases at V and 1 base at J; junction bases unmatched: 2. Here the CDR3 DNA reads TGTGCCAGTAGTAATACAGGGGGCGCCAAAAACATTCAGTACTTC. It is translated as CASSNTGGAKNIQYF.

V usage is TRBV7-9 and J usage is TRBJ2-7; 12 nucleotides match TRBD1. J lost 4 bases, V lost 2 bases, and 6 bases had no gene match. In germline, CDR1 is SEHNR, CDR2 FQNEAQ (reference sequence). The CDR3 contains 16 residues. CDR3 DNA sequence: TGTGCCAGCAGCTTATCCGGGACAGGGGGCGAGTACGAGCAGTACGTC. Protein product: CASSLSGTGGEYEQYV.

This chain connects TRBV13 to TRBJ2-5; maybe TRBD2 (6 bases). The V end was cut by 3 bases, the J end by 1 base, with 12 bases between. This CDR3 spans 15 amino acids. Per germline, CDR1 PRHDT and CDR2 FYEKMQ (reference sequence). CDR3 sequence reads: CASSFDRGTQETQYF. The CDR3 DNA reads as TGTGCCAGCAGCTTTGACCGGGGGACCCAAGAGACCCAGTACTTC.

This sequence joins TRBV6-5 and TRBJ1-5; 10 bases agree with TRBD1. This CDR3 region has 14 residues. Per germline, CDR1 MNHEY and CDR2 SVGAGI. Trimming cost V 5 bases and J 4 bases; bases outside gene matches: 2. The CDR3 DNA is TGTGCCAGCAGTAGGGGACAGGGGAATCAGCCCCAGCATTTT. The encoded protein is CASSRGQGNQPQHF.

The chain carries TRBV9 and TRBJ2-5; D is unclear. V was trimmed by 0 bases and J by 1 base, leaving 10 bases between them. CDR1 and CDR2 (germline): SGDLS, YYNGEE. This CDR3 is 15 amino acids long. CDR3 sequence: CASSVGLASQETQYF. The CDR3 DNA reads TGTGCCAGCAGCGTAGGATTAGCTAGCCAAGAGACCCAGTACTTC. The full variable domain, with the rest looked up from reference TRBV9 and TRBJ2-5, is DSGVTQTPKHLITATGQRVTLRCSPRSGDLSVYWYQQSLDQGLQFLIQYYNGEERAKGNILERFSAQQFPDLHSELNLSSLELGDSALYFCASSVGLASQETQYFGPGTRLLVL.

The CDR3 DNA follows: TGTGCCAGTAGTATAAGTCTAGCGGGGGGGTTTAAGTTCTTC. Translated, it gives CASSISLAGGFKFF. V gene TRBV19 combines with J gene TRBJ2-1; 12 nucleotides align to TRBD2. CDR1 is LNHDA, CDR2 SQIVND, per germline (reference sequence). After removal of 2 bases from V and 14 bases from J, the junction contained 7 bases not matched to a gene. This CDR3 comprises 14 residues.

The chain combines TRBV29-1 with TRBJ1-4, with D possibly being TRBD1 (5 bases). The germline V gene has CDR1 SQVTM and CDR2 ANQGSEA. V lost 3 bases to trimming and J lost 3 bases, with 8 bases between them. CDR3 length: 13 residues. CDR3 region: CSVDGGANEKLFF. The CDR3 region has the DNA TGCAGCGTTGATGGAGGGGCTAATGAAAAACTGTTTTTT.

J is TRBJ1-2 and V is TRBV5-8; D may be TRBD1 (5 bases). Germline CDR1 and CDR2: SGHTS and YDEGEE. CDR3 length: 13 residues. Trimming cost V 3 bases and J 3 bases, with 9 bases left between them. The CDR3 protein is CASSSGEYYGYTF. The CDR3, as DNA: TGTGCCAGCAGCTCGGGGGAGTACTATGGCTACACCTTC.

This clone was seen once. V and J are TRBV5-1 and TRBJ1-1; 10 bases agree with TRBD1. Losses at the gene ends were 4 bases for V and 5 bases for J; bases not matched to a gene: 14. Germline loops: CDR1 SGHRS, CDR2 YFSETQ. The CDR3 consists of 17 residues. CDR3 bases: TGCGCCAGCAGCCAGCTACTTCCGGGACAGGGGCTAACTGAAGCTTTCTTT. Its protein product is CASSQLLPGQGLTEAFF.

The chain employs TRBV20-1 and TRBJ1-2, with D tentatively TRBD1 (5 bases). Germline CDR1 and CDR2: DFQATT and SNEGSKA (reference sequence). The CDR3 has 13 amino acids. V lost 3 bases and J 4 bases, leaving 12 bases between the germline ends. As DNA, the CDR3 is TGCAGTGCTAGTGACAGAATCCTCTATGGCTACACCTTC. Amino acid sequence: CSASDRILYGYTF.

The chain employs TRBV5-6 and TRBJ1-1; 8 nucleotides line up with TRBD1. This CDR3 contains 15 residues. Germline V gene sequence: CDR1 SGHDT, CDR2 YYEEEE. V trimming: 4 bases; J trimming: 1 base; junction bases outside the gene matches: 6. CDR3 loop: CASSADRVWNTEAFF. CDR3 bases: TGTGCCAGCAGCGCGGACAGGGTCTGGAACACTGAAGCTTTCTTT.

The CDR3, as DNA: TGTGCCAGCAGCCAAGTTTCAGGGAAGGCGCGTCCCGAGCAGTACTTC. This translates into CASSQVSGKARPEQYF. V and J are TRBV14 and TRBJ2-7; possible D gene TRBD1, 5 bases. The CDR3 is 16 residues long. V lost 1 base and J lost 6, with 19 bases in between. In germline, CDR1 is SGHDN, CDR2 FVKESK.

In nucleotides, the CDR3 is TGTGCCAGCAGCTTACGATGGCAGGGGGGTCCGGCCTACGAGCAGTACTTC. This translates into CASSLRWQGGPAYEQYF. The V gene is TRBV11-2, the J gene TRBJ2-7, with D possibly being TRBD1 (7 bases). Between the trimmed V and J ends, which lost 2 bases and 2 bases, there was a span of 19 bases. The CDR3 extends over 17 amino acids. Per the germline V gene, CDR1 is SGHAT and CDR2 is FQNNGV.

This clone was seen a single time. This chain connects TRBV5-4 to TRBJ1-2; 7 bases align to TRBD1. The CDR3 consists of 15 residues. The V gene end was trimmed by 3 bases and the J gene end by 6 bases; junction bases not matched to a gene: 11. CDR1 is SGHNT and CDR2 is YYREEE in the germline V gene (reference sequence). CDR3 protein: CASSSFRGIDDGYTF. The CDR3, as DNA: TGTGCCAGCAGCTCGTTCAGGGGGATAGACGATGGCTACACCTTC.

The rearrangement uses TRBV18 and TRBJ2-1; weak D call: TRBD1 (5 bases). Trimming left V 4 bases short and J 2 bases short, with 9 bases between. Germline CDR1 reads KGHSH; CDR2 reads LQKENI. The CDR3 loop spans 14 amino acids. For the CDR3, the DNA is TGTGCCAGCTCACTAGGGGTCGCCTACAATGAGCAGTTCTTC. Its translation is CASSLGVAYNEQFF. Full variable domain (missing parts from reference TRBV18 and TRBJ2-1): NAGVMQNPRHLVRRRGQEARLRCSPMKGHSHVYWYRQLPEEGLKFMVYLQKENIIDESGMPKERFSAEFPKEGPSILRIQQVVRGDSAAYFCASSLGVAYNEQFFGPGTRLTVL.

For the CDR3, the DNA is TGCGCCAGCAGCGACAGGGTTCTGGACGAGCAGTACTTC. Translation gives CASSDRVLDEQYF. V is TRBV5-1 and J is TRBJ2-7; 7 bases match TRBD1. The junction had 6 bases not matched to a gene; V was cut back by 4 bases and J by 5 bases. Germline V gene data show CDR1 as SGHRS and CDR2 as YFSETQ. The CDR3 has 13 residues.

CDR3 coding DNA: TGCGCCAGCAGCCAAGACACTAGCGGGGGGGCCGCCTACGAGCAGTACTTC. Translated: CASSQDTSGGAAYEQYF. The V gene is TRBV4-3, the J gene TRBJ2-7; 13 bases are shared with TRBD2. From germline, CDR1 is LGHNA and CDR2 YSLEER. V was clipped by 0 bases and J by 2 bases; unmatched bases: 4. This CDR3 is 17 amino acids long.

The chain joins TRBV9 to TRBJ2-4; possible D gene TRBD2, 7 bases. This CDR3 has 15 residues. Germline assignment: CDR1 SGDLS and CDR2 YYNGEE. V shed 6 bases and J shed 0 bases, with 13 bases lying between them. DNA for the CDR3: TGTGCCAGCAATAAAGGGGGGGTAGCCAAAAACATTCAGTACTTC. It encodes CASNKGGVAKNIQYF.

The rearrangement joins TRBV2 to TRBJ1-5; TRBD1 agrees at 9 bases. This CDR3 region has 17 residues. The germline gives CDR1 SNHLY, CDR2 FYNNEI. The V segment lost 6 bases and the J segment 0 bases; nucleotides outside the gene matches: 9. The CDR3 region has the DNA TGTGCCAGCAGCGCGGACAGGGGCCCTCTTAGCAATCAGCCCCAGCATTTT. This translates into CASSADRGPLSNQPQHF. The whole variable domain, filled in from reference TRBV2 and TRBJ1-5, reads EPEVTQTPSHQVTQMGQEVILRCVPISNHLYFYWYRQILGQKVEFLVSFYNNEISEKSEIFDDQFSVERPDGSNFTLKIRSTKLEDSAMYFCASSADRGPLSNQPQHFGDGTRLSIL.

The rearrangement joins TRBV19 to TRBJ2-3; tentatively, D is TRBD2 (7 bases). There are 15 residues in the CDR3. V dropped 7 bases and J dropped 4 bases, with 18 bases sitting between them. Per the germline V gene, CDR1 is LNHDA and CDR2 is SQIVND (reference sequence). CDR3 amino acids: CASKGGGSQPDTQYF. The CDR3 DNA reads as TGTGCCAGTAAGGGGGGGGGAAGTCAGCCAGATACGCAGTATTTT.

CDR3 nucleotide sequence: TGTGCCAGCAGTGAAGCGCCCGGGGGTGGGGGCAATCAGCCCCAGCATTTT. Translating it yields CASSEAPGGGGNQPQHF. The rearrangement uses TRBV6-1 and TRBJ1-5, with TRBD1 as a possible D gene (5 bases). Germline lookup yields CDR1 MNHNS and CDR2 SASEGT. Between the trimmed V and J ends, which lost 0 bases and 2 bases, there was a span of 14 bases. The CDR3 is 17 amino acids.

The chain couples TRBV6-2 or TRBV6-3 to TRBJ2-1; 10 bases agree with TRBD1. Trimming removed 2 bases from V and 5 bases from J; junction bases left unmatched: 6. CDR3 length: 16 residues. Per germline, CDR1 MNHEY and CDR2 SVGEGT. The CDR3 DNA is TGTGCCAGCAGTTACATGGGGACAGGGGCAGACAATGAGCAGTTCTTC. This gives the protein CASSYMGTGADNEQFF.

J is TRBJ2-3 and V is TRBV6-5; no reliable D call. V dropped 6 bases and J dropped 11 bases, with 18 bases sitting between them. Looked up from germline, CDR1 is MNHEY and CDR2 is SVGAGI. There are 13 residues in the CDR3. The CDR3 sequence: CASRAPAVGLQYF. CDR3 DNA: TGTGCCAGCAGGGCCCCGGCGGTCGGGTTGCAGTATTTT.

The chain couples TRBV27 to TRBJ2-3, with 9 positions matching TRBD1. CDR1 is MNHEY and CDR2 is SMNVEV in the germline V gene (reference sequence). There are 17 residues in the CDR3. V shed 2 bases and J 6 bases; nucleotides not matched to a gene: 12. The CDR3 loop is CASSLLDRGHSGDTQYF. The DNA for the CDR3 is TGTGCCAGCAGTTTACTGGACAGGGGTCACTCGGGGGATACGCAGTATTTT.